The clone carrying this T cell receptor beta chain was detected only a few times. What it binds is not known. This entry comes from a study of response to subunit inactivated influenza vaccine. TCRdb re-analysed the RT-PCR reads in MiXCR, keeping a single row per CDR3 protein. This repertoire shows more than 450,000 distinct CDR3 sequences, approximately 7.7% found once; its top ten account for roughly 13%. Study conclusions and caveats: New T cells are recruited in small numbers by each seasonal influenza vaccination, according to the authors' suggestion.

Germline CDR1 and CDR2: MGHRA and YSYEKL. V lost 0 bases to trimming and J lost 2 bases, with 10 bases between them. This CDR3 spans 15 amino acids. Sequencing was performed on PBMCs from blood, taken around 25 months after vaccination. The clonotype was recovered from a man between 50 and 75 years old who received an inactivated influenza vaccine. The rearrangement joins TRBV4-1 to TRBJ1-2, with no clear D. The DNA of the CDR3 is TGCGCCAGCAGCCAAGAGGCGGTAAACAACTATGGCTACACCTTC. It codes for CASSQEAVNNYGYTF.